Given below is one T cell receptor (beta chain) in context. The CDR3 loop spans 15 amino acids. V lost 3 bases and J lost 1, with 12 bases in between. Germline assignment: CDR1 MNHEY and CDR2 SVGAGI. Sampled while nominally healthy, donors likely had unrecorded immune exposures. This entry comes from a study of cytomegalovirus exposure and HLA in healthy donors. Background on the study: Membership in the Caucasian-associated ancestry cluster was found for around 81% of approximately 400 genotyped donors.

The PCR was carried out with 60 Vbeta primers and 13 Jbeta primers. In the authors' methods: In a later analysis, the count reached tens of millions of unique TCR beta chains, with 10 million to 11 million shared. Repertoires were generated with immunoSEQ multiplex PCR, while TCRdb's copy carries only in-frame clones and drops some. The V and J calls and the clone size are those of that table, but D and trimming were determined from the DNA. Altogether roughly 130,000 clones are present, approximately 80% being singletons, with the ten largest covering 2% to 2.5%. The chain carries TRBV6-5 and TRBJ1-1; no definite D call. Sequencing was done on a sample of PBMCs. The TCR was taken from a man between 18 and 29 years old in good health and CMV-seronegative. CDR3 region: CASSYLRVSNTEAFF. The CDR3 nucleotides are TGTGCCAGCAGTTATTTACGGGTCTCGAACACTGAAGCTTTCTTT.